This T cell receptor (beta chain) was identified in a study of shared clonotypes between healthy human individuals. Overall study: There were three CD4 naive, three CD4 memory, two CD8 naive and one CD8 memory plates per donor.

About this clone itself: The antigen is not known.

The V and J ends lost 8 bases and 4 bases respectively, with 23 bases between them. From germline, CDR1 is SGHTA and CDR2 FQGNSA. CDR3 length: 16 amino acids. Assay: immunoSEQ multiplex PCR; the TCRdb copy retains only in-frame clones and omits some. The sample holds about 1.1 million clones, around 78% seen once. General observations from the study: Represented diversity (both genetic and exposure-history) was limited by the small number of donors.

The V and J genes are TRBV7-2 and TRBJ1-2, with a possible D match to TRBD1 (5 bases). Sequenced material: memory CD4+ T cells from PBMCs. Subset specified: CD45RA-negative fraction. The receptor comes from a man aged 18-30 years in good health. Some clones in this sample may be carry-over from other donors' samples. The CDR3 nucleotides read TGTGCCAGCCCCAGAGCCGTCGGGACGGGGGTCTATGGCTACACCTTC. As protein: CASPRAVGTGVYGYTF.